A selection of T cell receptor beta chains follows, all from one sample in a study of T cell repertoires in cytomegalovirus infection. For these TCRs, the target antigens are not known. TCRdb ran MiXCR on the reads and lists one entry per CDR3 protein. The sample has approximately 470,000 distinct CDR3 sequences, 40% to 50% seen once. The sequenced sample was cultured PBMCs, obtained from culture after CMV antigen stimulation. The source of these receptors is a human donor in good health (CMV status not recorded). Some clones in this sample may be carry-over from other donors' samples. CDR3s include the opening cysteine and the closing phenylalanine or tryptophan. The D gene is left open where the match is weak. Expanded clones are given a class, and other clones once, few, many or no size at all.

>TRBD1|.|TRBJ2-7|TRBV6-2/TRBV6-3
CASREPTGTEQYF
TGTGCCAGCAGAGAACCGACAGGGACCGAGCAGTACTTC
>.|.|TRBJ1-6|TRBV12-3/TRBV12-4
CASSLQHGGSPLHF
TGTGCCAGCAGCCTTCAGCATGGAGGTTCACCCCTCCACTTT
>TRBD1|.|TRBJ2-7|TRBV11-2
CASSPEDRVYEQYF
TGTGCCAGCAGCCCCGAGGACAGGGTCTACGAGCAGTACTTC
>TRBD2|once|TRBJ2-7|TRBV28
CASSAPGTTEQYF
TGTGCCAGCAGCGCTCCGGGGACTACCGAGCAGTACTTC
>TRBD1|.|TRBJ1-1|TRBV20-1
CSAKTGGFTEAFF
TGCAGTGCTAAAACAGGGGGCTTTACTGAAGCTTTCTTT
>.|.|TRBJ1-3|TRBV7-6
CASSLVGGFSGNTIYF
TGTGCCAGCAGCTTAGTCGGCGGTTTCTCTGGAAACACCATATATTTT
>.|few|TRBJ2-3|TRBV11-2
CASSLDVPGTDTQYF
TGTGCCAGCAGCTTAGATGTTCCAGGTACAGATACGCAGTATTTT
>TRBD1|.|TRBJ2-4|TRBV7-2
CASSLGGGAPPRGKNIQYF
TGTGCCAGCAGCTTAGGAGGGGGCGCTCCCCCCCGTGGCAAAAACATTCAGTACTTC
>.|.|TRBJ1-1|TRBV2
CASSEGQRYAEAFF
TGTGCCAGCAGTGAAGGACAGAGGTACGCTGAAGCTTTCTTT
>.|few|TRBJ1-5|TRBV12-3/TRBV12-4
CASSSERGFNQPQHF
TGTGCCAGCAGTTCGGAAAGGGGATTTAATCAGCCCCAGCATTTT
>TRBD1|.|TRBJ1-2|TRBV6-6
CASSQTGQLPPEPGYTF
TGTGCCAGCAGTCAAACGGGACAGCTACCACCTGAGCCTGGCTACACCTTC
>.|.|TRBJ2-2|TRBV7-9
CASSLVQFTGELFF
TGTGCCAGCAGCTTAGTTCAGTTCACCGGGGAGCTGTTTTTT
>.|few|TRBJ2-1|TRBV7-2
CASSLGAATRFSYNEQFF
TGTGCCAGCAGCTTAGGGGCAGCCACCAGATTTTCCTACAATGAGCAGTTCTTC
>.|.|TRBJ2-7|TRBV11-2
CASSQVVSPEQYF
TGTGCCAGCAGCCAAGTCGTCAGCCCCGAGCAGTACTTC
>.|.|TRBJ2-1|TRBV16
CASSQSASTNEQFF
TGTGCCAGCAGCCAATCGGCTAGTACCAATGAGCAGTTCTTC
>.|.|TRBJ2-1|TRBV6-1
CASSPVGREQFF
TGTGCCAGCAGTCCCGTGGGGCGGGAGCAGTTCTTC
>.|many|TRBJ2-1|TRBV7-6
CASSLAGVNEQFF
TGTGCCAGCAGCTTAGCGGGGGTGAATGAGCAGTTCTTC
>.|.|TRBJ1-1|TRBV20-1
CSARDQGPQGPLDTEAFF
TGCAGTGCTAGAGATCAGGGGCCGCAGGGGCCCTTAGACACTGAAGCTTTCTTT
>.|once|TRBJ2-1|TRBV6-2/TRBV6-3
CASRKSGGGAYNEQFF
TGTGCCAGCAGAAAATCCGGAGGGGGCGCCTACAATGAGCAGTTCTTC
>.|.|TRBJ2-2|TRBV7-2
CASSLVPGGGGRSNTGELFF
TGTGCCAGCAGCTTAGTCCCCGGGGGAGGGGGCAGATCGAACACCGGGGAGCTGTTTTTT
>TRBD2|.|TRBJ2-7|TRBV20-1
CSASGPPGGGEQYF
TGCAGTGCCTCTGGGCCTCCGGGAGGAGGCGAGCAGTACTTC
>.|few|TRBJ2-2|TRBV12-3/TRBV12-4
CASTPRRTDTGELFF
TGTGCCAGCACCCCGCGCCGAACAGACACCGGGGAGCTGTTTTTT